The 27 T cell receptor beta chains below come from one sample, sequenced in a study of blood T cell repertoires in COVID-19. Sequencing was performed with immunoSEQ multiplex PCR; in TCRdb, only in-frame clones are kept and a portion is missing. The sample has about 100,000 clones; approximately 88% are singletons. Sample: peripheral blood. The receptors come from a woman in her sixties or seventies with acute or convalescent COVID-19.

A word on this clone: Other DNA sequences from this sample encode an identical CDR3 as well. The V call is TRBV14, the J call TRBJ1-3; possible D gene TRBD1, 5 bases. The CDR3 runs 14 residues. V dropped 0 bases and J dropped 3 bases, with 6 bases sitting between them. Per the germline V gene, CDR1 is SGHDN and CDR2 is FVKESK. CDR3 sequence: CASSQDRGGNTIYF. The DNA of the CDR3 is TGTGCCAGCAGCCAAGATAGGGGTGGAAACACCATATATTTT.

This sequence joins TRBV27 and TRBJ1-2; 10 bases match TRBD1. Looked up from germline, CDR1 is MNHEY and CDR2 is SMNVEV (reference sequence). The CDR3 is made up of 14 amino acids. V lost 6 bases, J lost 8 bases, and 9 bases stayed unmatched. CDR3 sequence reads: CASSPATGGRGYTF. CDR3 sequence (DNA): TGTGCCAGCAGCCCTGCGACAGGGGGCAGGGGCTACACCTTC.

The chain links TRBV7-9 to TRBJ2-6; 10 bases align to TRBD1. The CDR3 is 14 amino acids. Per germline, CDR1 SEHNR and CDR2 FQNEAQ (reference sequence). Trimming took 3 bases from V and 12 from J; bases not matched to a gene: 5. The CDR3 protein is CASSLTGGPPVLTF. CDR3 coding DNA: TGTGCCAGCAGCTTGACAGGGGGCCCACCCGTCCTGACTTTC.

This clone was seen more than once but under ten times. The CDR3 nucleotides read TGTGCCAGCAGGCCCGGGGGACAGGGGAGAAACACCATATATTTT. This gives the protein CASRPGGQGRNTIYF. The chain employs TRBV6-6 and TRBJ1-3; 10 bases agree with TRBD1. The germline CDR1 and CDR2 sequences are MNHNY and SVGAGI (reference sequence). The length of the CDR3 is 15 residues. Trimming cost V 6 bases and J 5 bases; bases outside gene matches: 7.

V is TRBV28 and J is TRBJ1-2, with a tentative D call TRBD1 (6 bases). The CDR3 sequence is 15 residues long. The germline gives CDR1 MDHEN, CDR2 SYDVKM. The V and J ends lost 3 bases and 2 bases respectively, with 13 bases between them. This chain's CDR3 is CASSFGGGVNYGYTF. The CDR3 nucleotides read TGTGCCAGCAGTTTCGGTGGGGGCGTCAACTATGGCTACACCTTC.

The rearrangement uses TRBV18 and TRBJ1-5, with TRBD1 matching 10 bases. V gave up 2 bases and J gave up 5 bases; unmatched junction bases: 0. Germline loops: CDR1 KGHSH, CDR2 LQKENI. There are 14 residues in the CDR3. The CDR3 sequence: CASSPGTGDQPQHF. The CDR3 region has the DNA TGTGCCAGCTCACCAGGGACAGGGGATCAGCCCCAGCATTTT.

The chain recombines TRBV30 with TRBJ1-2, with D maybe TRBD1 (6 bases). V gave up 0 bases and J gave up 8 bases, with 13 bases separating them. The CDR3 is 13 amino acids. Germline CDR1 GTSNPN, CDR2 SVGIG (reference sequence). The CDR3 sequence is CAWSVVRGNGYTF. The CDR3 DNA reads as TGTGCCTGGAGTGTCGTCAGGGGCAACGGCTACACCTTC.

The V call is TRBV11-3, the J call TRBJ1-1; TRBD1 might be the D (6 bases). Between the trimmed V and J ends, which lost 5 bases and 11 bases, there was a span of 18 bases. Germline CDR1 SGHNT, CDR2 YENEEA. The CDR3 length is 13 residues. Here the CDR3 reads CASSPTTGVRAFF. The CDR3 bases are TGTGCCAGCAGCCCGACGACAGGCGTTAGGGCTTTCTTT.

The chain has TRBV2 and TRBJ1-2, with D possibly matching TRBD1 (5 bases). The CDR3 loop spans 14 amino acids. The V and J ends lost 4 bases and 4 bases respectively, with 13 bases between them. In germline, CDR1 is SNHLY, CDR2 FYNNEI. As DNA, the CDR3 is TGTGCCAGCAGTGGCGGGGGAGCATTCTATGGCTACACCTTC. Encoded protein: CASSGGGAFYGYTF.

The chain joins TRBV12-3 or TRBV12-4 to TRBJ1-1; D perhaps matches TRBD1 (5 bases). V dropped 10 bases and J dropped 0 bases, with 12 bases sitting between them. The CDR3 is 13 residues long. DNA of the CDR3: TGTGCCATCCAACAGGAGATGAACACTGAAGCTTTCTTT. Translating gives CAIQQEMNTEAFF.

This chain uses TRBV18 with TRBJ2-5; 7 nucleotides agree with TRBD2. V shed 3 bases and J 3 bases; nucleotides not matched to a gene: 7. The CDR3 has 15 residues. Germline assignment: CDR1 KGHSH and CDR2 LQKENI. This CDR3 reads CASSPGLGLEETQYF. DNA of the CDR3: TGTGCCAGCTCACCCGGATTAGGACTAGAAGAGACCCAGTACTTC. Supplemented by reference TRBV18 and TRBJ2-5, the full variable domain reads NAGVMQNPRHLVRRRGQEARLRCSPMKGHSHVYWYRQLPEEGLKFMVYLQKENIIDESGMPKERFSAEFPKEGPSILRIQQVVRGDSAAYFCASSPGLGLEETQYFGPGTRLLVL.

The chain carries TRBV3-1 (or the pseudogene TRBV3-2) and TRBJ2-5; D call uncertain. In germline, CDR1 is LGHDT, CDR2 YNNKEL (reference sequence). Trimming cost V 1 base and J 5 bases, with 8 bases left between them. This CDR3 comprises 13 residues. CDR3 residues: CASSQVDWETQYF. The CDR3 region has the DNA TGTGCCAGCAGCCAAGTAGACTGGGAGACCCAGTACTTC.

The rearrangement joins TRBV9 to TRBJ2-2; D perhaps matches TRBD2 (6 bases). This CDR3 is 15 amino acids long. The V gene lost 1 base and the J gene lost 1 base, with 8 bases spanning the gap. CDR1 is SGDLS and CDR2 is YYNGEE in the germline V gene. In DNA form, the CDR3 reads TGTGCCAGCAGCGTAAGAGCGGGGAACACCGGGGAGCTGTTTTTT. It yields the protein CASSVRAGNTGELFF.

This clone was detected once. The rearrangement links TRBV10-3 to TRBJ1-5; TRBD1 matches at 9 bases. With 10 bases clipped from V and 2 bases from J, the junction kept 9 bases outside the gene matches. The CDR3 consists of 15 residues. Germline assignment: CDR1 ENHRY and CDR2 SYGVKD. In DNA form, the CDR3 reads TGTGCCACTGACAGGGGGATTGGGGGCAATCAGCCCCAGCATTTT. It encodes CATDRGIGGNQPQHF.

CDR3 nucleotide sequence: TGTGCCAGCAGCCTCACAGGGGGCGGGTATGGCTACACCTTC. Its translation: CASSLTGGGYGYTF. The chain uses TRBV28 and TRBJ1-2; TRBD1 matches at 9 bases. The ends lost 6 bases at V and 5 bases at J; junction bases unmatched: 7. The CDR3 contains 14 residues. Germline CDR1 MDHEN, CDR2 SYDVKM.

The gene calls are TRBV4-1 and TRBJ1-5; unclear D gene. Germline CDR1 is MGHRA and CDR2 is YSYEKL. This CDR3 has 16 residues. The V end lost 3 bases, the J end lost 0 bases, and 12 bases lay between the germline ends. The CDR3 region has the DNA TGCGCCAGCAGCCACCAGGTCAGCTATAGCAATCAGCCCCAGCATTTT. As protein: CASSHQVSYSNQPQHF.

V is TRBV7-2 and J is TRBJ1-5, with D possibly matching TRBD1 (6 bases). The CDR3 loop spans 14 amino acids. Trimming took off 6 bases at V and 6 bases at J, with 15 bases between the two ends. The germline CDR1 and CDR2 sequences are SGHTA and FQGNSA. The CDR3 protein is CASSSQGLTQPQHF. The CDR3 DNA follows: TGTGCCAGCAGTTCCCAGGGGCTTACTCAGCCCCAGCATTTT. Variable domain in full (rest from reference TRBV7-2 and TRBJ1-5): GAGVSQSPSNKVTEKGKDVELRCDPISGHTALYWYRQSLGQGLEFLIYFQGNSAPDKSGLPSDRFSAERTGGSVSTLTIQRTQQEDSAVYLCASSSQGLTQPQHFGDGTRLSIL.

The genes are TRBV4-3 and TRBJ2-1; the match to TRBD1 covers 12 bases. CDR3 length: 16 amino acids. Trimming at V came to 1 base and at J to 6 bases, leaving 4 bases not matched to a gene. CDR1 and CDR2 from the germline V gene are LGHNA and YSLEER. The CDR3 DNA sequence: TGCGCCAGCAGCCAAGGGCCGGGACAGGGGGCCAATGAGCAGTTCTTC. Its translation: CASSQGPGQGANEQFF.

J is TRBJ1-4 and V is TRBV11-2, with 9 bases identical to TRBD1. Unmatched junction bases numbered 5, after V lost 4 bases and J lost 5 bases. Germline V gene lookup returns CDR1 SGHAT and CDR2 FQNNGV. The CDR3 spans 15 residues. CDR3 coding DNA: TGTGCCAGCAGCTGGACCGGGACAGGGAATGAAAAACTGTTTTTT. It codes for CASSWTGTGNEKLFF.

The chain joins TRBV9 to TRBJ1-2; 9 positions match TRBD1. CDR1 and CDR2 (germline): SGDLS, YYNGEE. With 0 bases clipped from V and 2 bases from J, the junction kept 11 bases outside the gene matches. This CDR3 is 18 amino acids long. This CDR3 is CASSVGRTGVLGNYGYTF. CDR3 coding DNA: TGTGCCAGCAGCGTAGGGCGGACAGGGGTGTTAGGAAACTATGGCTACACCTTC.

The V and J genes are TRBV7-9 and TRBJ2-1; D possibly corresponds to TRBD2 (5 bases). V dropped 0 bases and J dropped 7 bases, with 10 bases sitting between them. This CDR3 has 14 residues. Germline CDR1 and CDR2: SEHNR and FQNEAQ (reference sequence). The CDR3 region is CASSLARAMNEQFF. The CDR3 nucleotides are TGTGCCAGCAGCTTAGCGAGGGCTATGAATGAGCAGTTCTTC. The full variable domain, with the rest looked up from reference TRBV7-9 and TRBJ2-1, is DTGVSQNPRHKITKRGQNVTFRCDPISEHNRLYWYRQTLGQGPEFLTYFQNEAQLEKSRLLSDRFSAERPKGSFSTLEIQRTEQGDSAMYLCASSLARAMNEQFFGPGTRLTVL.

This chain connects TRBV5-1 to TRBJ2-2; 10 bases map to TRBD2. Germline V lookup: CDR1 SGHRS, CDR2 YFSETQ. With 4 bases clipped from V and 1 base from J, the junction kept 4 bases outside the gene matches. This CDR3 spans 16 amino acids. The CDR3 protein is CASSGSGGLNTGELFF. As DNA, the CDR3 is TGCGCCAGCAGCGGTAGCGGGGGGCTGAACACCGGGGAGCTGTTTTTT.

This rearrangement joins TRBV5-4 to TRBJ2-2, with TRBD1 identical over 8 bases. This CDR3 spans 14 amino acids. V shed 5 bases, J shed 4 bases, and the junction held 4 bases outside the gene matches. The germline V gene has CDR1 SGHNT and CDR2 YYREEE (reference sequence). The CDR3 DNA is TGTGCCAGCAGGGGGGACAGGACCACCGGGGAGCTGTTTTTT. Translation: CASRGDRTTGELFF. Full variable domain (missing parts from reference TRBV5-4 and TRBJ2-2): ETGVTQSPTHLIKTRGQQVTLRCSSQSGHNTVSWYQQALGQGPQFIFQYYREEENGRGNFPPRFSGLQFPNYSSELNVNALELDDSALYLCASRGDRTTGELFFGEGSRLTVL.

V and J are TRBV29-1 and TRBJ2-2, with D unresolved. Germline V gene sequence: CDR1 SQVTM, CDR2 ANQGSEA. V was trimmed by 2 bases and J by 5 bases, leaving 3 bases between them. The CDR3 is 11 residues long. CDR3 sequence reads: CSVESTGELFF. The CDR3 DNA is TGCAGCGTTGAATCTACCGGGGAGCTGTTTTTT.

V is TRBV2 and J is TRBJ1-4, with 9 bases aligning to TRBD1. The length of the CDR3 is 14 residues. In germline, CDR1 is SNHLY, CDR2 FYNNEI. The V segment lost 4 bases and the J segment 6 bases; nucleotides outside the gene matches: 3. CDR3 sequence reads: CASSAGTGYEKLFF. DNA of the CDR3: TGTGCCAGCAGTGCCGGGACAGGGTATGAAAAACTGTTTTTT.

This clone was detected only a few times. CDR3: CASSLRGLSNQPQHF. The CDR3 region has the DNA TGTGCCAGCAGCTTGAGAGGGCTGAGCAATCAGCCCCAGCATTTT. The gene calls are TRBV5-6 and TRBJ1-5; D ambiguous. The V end lost 1 base, the J end lost 1 base, and 9 bases lay between the germline ends. The CDR3 length is 15 residues. The germline V gene encodes CDR1 SGHDT and CDR2 YYEEEE.

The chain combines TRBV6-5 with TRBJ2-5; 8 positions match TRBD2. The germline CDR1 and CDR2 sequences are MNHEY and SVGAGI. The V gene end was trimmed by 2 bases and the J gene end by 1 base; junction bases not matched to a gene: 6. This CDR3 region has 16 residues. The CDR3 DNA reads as TGTGCCAGCAGTTACCGACTCGGACTAGCCCAAGAGACCCAGTACTTC. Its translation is CASSYRLGLAQETQYF.